The T cell receptor beta chain under discussion was sequenced for a study of T cells after yellow fever vaccination. Across the study: Researchers used SMART-Seq v4 Ultra Low Input to prepare fractions that had low cell numbers.

Per the germline V gene, CDR1 is SGHNT and CDR2 is YYREEE (reference sequence). V lost 8 bases to trimming and J lost 7 bases; unmatched junction nucleotides: 4. This CDR3 has 11 amino acids. TCRdb reprocessed the 5' RACE reads with MiXCR, giving one entry per CDR3 protein. The sample has a few hundred thousand distinct CDR3 sequences, 6.8% seen once. This clonotype was seen only a few times. The sequenced sample was PBMCs, obtained roughly 45 days after the first yellow fever vaccination. The chain couples TRBV5-4 to TRBJ1-1, with 8 bases identical to TRBD1. The receptor comes from a young man who received the YFV17D yellow fever vaccine. The CDR3 reads CASDRGGEAFF. In nucleotides, the CDR3 is TGTGCCAGTGACAGGGGCGGTGAAGCTTTCTTT.